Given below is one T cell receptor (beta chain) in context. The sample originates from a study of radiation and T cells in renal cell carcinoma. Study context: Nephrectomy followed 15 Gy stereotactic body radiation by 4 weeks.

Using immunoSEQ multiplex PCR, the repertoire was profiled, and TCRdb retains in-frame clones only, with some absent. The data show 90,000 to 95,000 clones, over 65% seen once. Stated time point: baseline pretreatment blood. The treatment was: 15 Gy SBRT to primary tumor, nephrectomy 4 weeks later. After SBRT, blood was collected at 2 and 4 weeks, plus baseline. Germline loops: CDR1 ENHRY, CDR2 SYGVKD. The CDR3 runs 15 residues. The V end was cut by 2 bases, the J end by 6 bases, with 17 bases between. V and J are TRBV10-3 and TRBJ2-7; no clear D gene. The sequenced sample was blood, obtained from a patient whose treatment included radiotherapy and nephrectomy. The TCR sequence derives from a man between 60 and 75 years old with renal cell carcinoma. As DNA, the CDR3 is TGTGCCATCAGTGAGGTTCCCTCCTCCCCGGGCGAGCAGTACTTC. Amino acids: CAISEVPSSPGEQYF.